Listed below are T cell receptor beta chains from one sample, sequenced in a study of T cell responses to AZD1222 COVID-19 vaccine. The protocol was immunoSEQ multiplex PCR, while the TCRdb copy is restricted to in-frame clones and leaves out a portion. This table has 170,000 or so clones, around 93% appearing once. The material sequenced was peripheral blood, taken 28 days after the second dose of the MenACWY control vaccine. The receptors were sampled from an adult who received the MenACWY meningococcal vaccine as a control. The CDR3 runs from the conserved cysteine through the conserved F or W. The D gene is left open where the match is weak. The size field is filled for only some rows; it gives once, few, many or a size class.

>NA|NA|TRBJ1-4|TRBV3-1/TRBV3-2
CASSQDPGLPNEKLFF
TGTGCCAGCAGCCAAGATCCCGGTTTGCCTAATGAAAAACTGTTTTTT
>NA|NA|TRBJ2-6|TRBV5-4
CASSQGGASGANVLTF
TGTGCCAGCAGCCAGGGGGGAGCTTCTGGGGCCAACGTCCTGACTTTC
>NA|NA|TRBJ1-5|TRBV27
CASRASRGSLNQPQHF
TGTGCCAGCAGGGCAAGCAGGGGCTCTCTAAATCAGCCCCAGCATTTT
>TRBD2|NA|TRBJ2-1|TRBV7-2
CASSLGGGTRSEQFF
TGTGCCAGCAGCTTGGGGGGGGGTACTCGCAGTGAGCAGTTCTTC
>NA|NA|TRBJ2-3|TRBV9
CASSVGGGGADTQYF
TGTGCCAGCAGCGTAGGAGGGGGAGGCGCAGATACGCAGTATTTT
>NA|NA|TRBJ2-5|TRBV5-6
CASSPGHGGRETQYF
TGTGCCAGCAGCCCGGGACACGGGGGTAGGGAGACCCAGTACTTC
>NA|NA|TRBJ2-3|TRBV2
CASRSTDTQYF
TGTGCCAGCAGATCGACAGATACGCAGTATTTT
>NA|NA|TRBJ1-6|TRBV2
CASRDPGSYNSPLHF
TGTGCCAGCCGGGACCCGGGCAGCTATAATTCACCCCTCCACTTT
>TRBD2|NA|TRBJ2-1|TRBV7-9
CASSLLTSGYNEQFF
TGTGCCAGCAGCTTACTGACTAGCGGATACAATGAGCAGTTCTTC
>NA|NA|TRBJ2-5|TRBV7-2
CASSLGILGGETQYF
TGTGCCAGCAGCTTAGGAATATTGGGGGGAGAGACCCAGTACTTC
>NA|NA|TRBJ2-1|TRBV19
CASNSGLPPYNEQFF
TGTGCCAGTAATTCGGGACTGCCGCCCTACAATGAGCAGTTCTTC
>NA|once|TRBJ1-1|TRBV18
CASSVRTEAFF
TGTGCCAGCTCAGTGAGAACTGAAGCTTTCTTT
>TRBD1|NA|TRBJ2-1|TRBV6-5
CASRLGTVNEQFF
TGTGCCAGCAGACTGGGGACAGTAAATGAGCAGTTCTTC
>NA|NA|TRBJ1-6|TRBV6-5
CASKNSGQNSPLHF
TGTGCCAGCAAGAATTCGGGGCAGAATTCACCCCTCCACTTT
>NA|NA|TRBJ2-7|TRBV19
CASSRITGEQYF
TGTGCCAGTAGTAGGATCACGGGAGAGCAGTACTTC
>TRBD1|NA|TRBJ1-1|TRBV29-1
CSAGTGGATEAFF
TGCAGCGCTGGAACAGGGGGCGCGACTGAAGCTTTCTTT
>NA|NA|TRBJ2-7|TRBV27
CASSSGLSSSYEQYF
TGTGCCAGCAGTTCGGGACTTTCGAGCTCCTACGAGCAGTACTTC
>TRBD1|NA|TRBJ1-1|TRBV18
CASSPGQGMNTEAFF
TGTGCCAGCTCCCCCGGACAGGGCATGAACACTGAAGCTTTCTTT
>TRBD1|NA|TRBJ1-4|TRBV10-3
CAISRDSTNEKLFF
TGTGCCATCAGCAGGGACAGCACTAATGAAAAACTGTTTTTT
>NA|NA|TRBJ2-3|TRBV6-5
CASSLGTLSTDTQYF
TGTGCCAGCAGTTTAGGGACCCTCAGCACAGATACGCAGTATTTT
>NA|NA|TRBJ1-4|TRBV4-2
CASSQDRQDGRSEKLFF
TGTGCCAGCAGCCAAGACCGACAGGACGGACGGAGTGAAAAACTGTTTTTT
>TRBD2|NA|TRBJ2-3|TRBV4-2
CASSQVSGRASGGQITDTQYF
TGTGCCAGCAGCCAAGTCTCGGGTAGGGCTAGCGGGGGACAAATCACAGATACGCAGTATTTT
>NA|NA|TRBJ1-1|TRBV12-3/TRBV12-4
CASSDKNTEAFF
TGTGCCAGCAGTGATAAGAACACTGAAGCTTTCTTT
>NA|NA|TRBJ2-6|TRBV28
CASSPSPYSGANVLTF
TGTGCCAGCAGTCCCTCACCGTACTCTGGGGCCAACGTCCTGACTTTC
>TRBD1|NA|TRBJ2-1|TRBV3-1/TRBV3-2
CASSHGGQGAINEQFF
TGTGCCAGCAGCCATGGAGGACAGGGGGCTATAAATGAGCAGTTCTTC
>NA|NA|TRBJ1-5|TRBV2
CASTRTSSNQPQHF
TGTGCCAGCACAAGGACCTCGAGCAATCAGCCCCAGCATTTT
>NA|NA|TRBJ1-1|TRBV2
CASTNSNTEAFF
TGTGCCAGCACTAATTCGAACACCGAAGCTTTCTTT
>TRBD1|NA|TRBJ1-3|TRBV28
CASSSFGTGLRNTIYF
TGTGCCAGCAGTTCATTCGGGACAGGGCTTCGAAACACCATATATTTT
>NA|NA|TRBJ1-2|TRBV9
CASSAQSGAGYGYTF
TGTGCCAGCAGCGCCCAGTCAGGGGCAGGCTATGGCTACACCTTC
>NA|NA|TRBJ1-2|TRBV7-2
CASSPSGLLNYGYTF
TGTGCCAGCAGCCCCTCGGGACTGCTTAACTATGGCTACACCTTC
>TRBD2|NA|TRBJ2-7|TRBV19
CASSIASAGGYEQYF
TGTGCCAGTAGTATCGCGTCAGCGGGGGGATACGAGCAGTACTTC
>TRBD1|NA|TRBJ2-2|TRBV4-2
CATRQGPYTGELFF
TGTGCCACTAGACAGGGGCCGTACACCGGGGAGCTGTTTTTT
>NA|NA|TRBJ1-6|TRBV30
CAWSGGALNSPLHF
TGTGCCTGGAGCGGAGGGGCTTTGAATTCACCCCTCCACTTT
>NA|NA|TRBJ1-4|TRBV5-1
CASSWRGQTNEKLFF
TGCGCCAGCAGCTGGAGAGGACAGACCAATGAAAAACTGTTTTTT
>TRBD1|NA|TRBJ1-5|TRBV6-6
CASSDRAGDQPQHF
TGTGCCAGCTCGGACAGGGCGGGGGATCAGCCCCAGCATTTT
>TRBD1|NA|TRBJ2-5|TRBV2
CASKTGGPNQETQYF
TGTGCCAGCAAGACAGGGGGGCCCAACCAAGAGACCCAGTACTTC
>TRBD1|NA|TRBJ1-2|TRBV2
CASSPGQGDNYGYTF
TGTGCCAGCAGCCCCGGACAGGGGGACAACTATGGCTACACCTTC
>NA|NA|TRBJ1-1|TRBV18
CASSSDKTYTEAFF
TGTGCCAGCTCATCCGACAAGACTTACACTGAAGCTTTCTTT
>NA|NA|TRBJ1-5|TRBV30
CAWSRRGGHQPQHF
TGTGCCTGGAGTAGAAGGGGTGGGCATCAGCCCCAGCATTTT
>TRBD1|NA|TRBJ2-7|TRBV14
CASSQSGQGVRQYF
TGTGCCAGCAGCCAATCAGGGCAGGGGGTACGGCAGTACTTC
>NA|NA|TRBJ2-5|TRBV29-1
CSVGSQGRYF
TGCAGCGTTGGGTCTCAGGGTCGGTACTTC
>NA|NA|TRBJ1-5|TRBV6-1
CASSEGPNQPQHF
TGTGCCAGCAGTGAAGGCCCCAATCAGCCCCAGCATTTT
>NA|NA|TRBJ1-1|TRBV2
CASSLDSNTEAFF
TGTGCCAGCAGCCTAGACAGCAACACTGAAGCTTTCTTT
>NA|once|TRBJ2-1|TRBV4-1
CASSPGGAAHNEQFF
TGCGCCAGCAGCCCAGGCGGGGCCGCACACAATGAGCAGTTCTTC
>NA|NA|TRBJ1-5|TRBV7-9
CASSDQGYNQPQHF
TGTGCCAGCAGCGACCAGGGGTACAATCAGCCCCAGCATTTT
>NA|NA|TRBJ1-1|TRBV19
CASSKPRGDTEAFF
TGTGCCAGTAGTAAACCGAGAGGGGACACTGAAGCTTTCTTT
>TRBD1|NA|TRBJ2-3|TRBV7-2
CASSRTGGAADTQYF
TGTGCCAGCAGCCGCACAGGGGGCGCGGCAGATACGCAGTATTTT
>NA|NA|TRBJ1-2|TRBV10-3
CAISDGANYGYTF
TGTGCCATCAGTGACGGAGCTAACTATGGCTACACCTTC
>NA|NA|TRBJ1-2|TRBV3-1/TRBV3-2
CASSQVGRRIYGYTF
TGTGCCAGCAGCCAAGTAGGCAGGAGAATCTATGGCTACACCTTC
>NA|NA|TRBJ2-7|TRBV5-1
CASSILSMGLEQYF
TGCGCCAGCAGCATACTGTCGATGGGGCTCGAGCAGTACTTC
>NA|NA|TRBJ2-2|TRBV5-4
CASSSQGSPGELFF
TGTGCCAGCAGCTCCCAGGGTAGTCCCGGGGAGCTGTTTTTT
>NA|few|TRBJ1-2|TRBV6-1
CASSEVTANYGYTF
TGTGCCAGCAGTGAAGTAACGGCTAACTATGGCTACACCTTC
>TRBD2|NA|TRBJ2-5|TRBV7-9
CASCFGAGGRQETQYF
TGCGCCAGCTGCTTCGGGGCGGGGGGGCGGCAAGAGACCCAGTACTTC
>TRBD1|NA|TRBJ1-6|TRBV5-1
CASSPDRSYSPLHF
TGCGCCAGCAGCCCGGACAGGAGTTATTCACCCCTCCACTTT
>NA|NA|TRBJ1-2|TRBV28
CASSEPGRTNYGYTF
TGTGCCAGCAGTGAACCCGGGAGGACTAACTATGGCTACACCTTC
>NA|NA|TRBJ2-5|TRBV6-5
CASSYSRQGQETQYF
TGTGCCAGCAGTTACTCGAGGCAGGGCCAAGAGACCCAGTACTTC
>NA|NA|TRBJ1-2|TRBV25-1
CASSAGTGYGYTF
TGTGCCAGCAGTGCGGGGACGGGGTATGGCTACACCTTC
>TRBD2|NA|TRBJ2-1|TRBV6-5
CASRNSGGAGNEQFF
TGTGCCAGCAGGAACAGCGGGGGGGCCGGAAATGAGCAGTTCTTC